What follows is one T cell receptor beta chain and its context. Genomic DNA of every subset was divided equally among multiple immunoSEQ plates. In the original processing: ImmunoSEQ yielded junction-only sequences lacking quality scores, so filtering differed. Generated by immunoSEQ multiplex PCR, the TCRdb table keeps only in-frame clones and is missing some. That table supplies the V and J calls and clone size; D and trimming were determined from the DNA. The sample records some 510,000 clones, around 79% being singletons. Donors, without exception, were Caucasian adults residing in Nashville, Tennessee. This sample is part of a study of shared clonotypes between healthy human individuals. At the level of the study: Aged between 18 and 49, the donors were a couple of women and a few men.

The V gene's germline CDR1 is SGHNT and CDR2 YYREEE (reference sequence). J lost 5 bases, V lost 2 bases, and 5 bases had no gene match. This CDR3 is built from 15 residues. This chain joins TRBV5-4 and TRBJ2-1, with 9 bases matching TRBD2. Sequencing was performed on PBMCs. The source of this sequence is a middle-aged woman in good health. Some clones in this sample may be carry-over from other donors' samples. The CDR3 bases are TGTGCCAGCAGCTTCGGTCTAGCGGGAAACAATGAGCAGTTCTTC. Protein: CASSFGLAGNNEQFF.